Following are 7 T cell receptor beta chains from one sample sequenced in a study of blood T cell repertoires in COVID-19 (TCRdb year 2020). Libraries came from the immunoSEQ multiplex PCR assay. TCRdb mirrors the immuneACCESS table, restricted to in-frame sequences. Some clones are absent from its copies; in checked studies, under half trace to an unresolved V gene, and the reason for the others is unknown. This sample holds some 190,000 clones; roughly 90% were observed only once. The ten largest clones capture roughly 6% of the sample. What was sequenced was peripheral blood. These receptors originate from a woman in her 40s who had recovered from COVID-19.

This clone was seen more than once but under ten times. CDR3: CASSLAGSYNEQFF. The CDR3 DNA sequence: TGTGCCAGCAGCTTAGCGGGGAGCTACAATGAGCAGTTCTTC. The chain joins TRBV11-1 to TRBJ2-1; D may be TRBD2 (5 bases). The CDR3 is 14 residues long. Per the germline V gene, CDR1 is SGHAT and CDR2 is FQDESV (reference sequence). Trimming shortened V by 0 bases and J by 3 bases, and 6 bases separated the two germline ends.

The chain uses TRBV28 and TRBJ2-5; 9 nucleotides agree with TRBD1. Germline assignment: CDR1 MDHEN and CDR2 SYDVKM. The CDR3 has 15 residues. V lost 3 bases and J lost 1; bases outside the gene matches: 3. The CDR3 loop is CASSLGTGTQETQYF. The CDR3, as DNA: TGTGCCAGCAGTTTGGGGACAGGGACCCAAGAGACCCAGTACTTC. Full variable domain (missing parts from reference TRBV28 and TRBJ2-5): DVKVTQSSRYLVKRTGEKVFLECVQDMDHENMFWYRQDPGLGLRLIYFSYDVKMKEKGDIPEGYSVSREKKERFSLILESASTNQTSMYLCASSLGTGTQETQYFGPGTRLLVL.

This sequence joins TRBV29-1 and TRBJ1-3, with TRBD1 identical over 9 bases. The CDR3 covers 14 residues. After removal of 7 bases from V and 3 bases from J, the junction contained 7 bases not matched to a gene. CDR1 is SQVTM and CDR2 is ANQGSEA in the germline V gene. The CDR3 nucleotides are TGCAGCGCCATGACAGGGGGTAGTGGAAACACCATATATTTT. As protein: CSAMTGGSGNTIYF.

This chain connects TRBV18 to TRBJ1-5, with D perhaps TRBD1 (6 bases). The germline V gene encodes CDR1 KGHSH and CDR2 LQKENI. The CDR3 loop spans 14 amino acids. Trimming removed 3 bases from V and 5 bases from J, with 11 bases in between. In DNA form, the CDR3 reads TGTGCCAGCTCACCGGGGGCTGCAGATCAGCCCCAGCATTTT. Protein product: CASSPGAADQPQHF. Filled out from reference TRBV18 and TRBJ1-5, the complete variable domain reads NAGVMQNPRHLVRRRGQEARLRCSPMKGHSHVYWYRQLPEEGLKFMVYLQKENIIDESGMPKERFSAEFPKEGPSILRIQQVVRGDSAAYFCASSPGAADQPQHFGDGTRLSIL.

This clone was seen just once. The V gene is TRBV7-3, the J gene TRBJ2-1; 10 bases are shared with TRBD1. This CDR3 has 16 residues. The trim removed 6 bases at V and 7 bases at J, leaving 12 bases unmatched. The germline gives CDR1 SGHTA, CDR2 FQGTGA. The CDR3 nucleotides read TGTGCCAGCAGTTCCGGACAGGGGGGCGTAATAAATGAGCAGTTCTTC. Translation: CASSSGQGGVINEQFF.

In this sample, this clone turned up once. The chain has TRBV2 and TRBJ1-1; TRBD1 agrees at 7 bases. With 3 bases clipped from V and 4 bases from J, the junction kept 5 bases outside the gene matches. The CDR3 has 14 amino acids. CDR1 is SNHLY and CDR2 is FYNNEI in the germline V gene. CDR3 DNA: TGTGCCAGCAGTGATAGACAGGGTGGCACTGAAGCTTTCTTT. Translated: CASSDRQGGTEAFF.

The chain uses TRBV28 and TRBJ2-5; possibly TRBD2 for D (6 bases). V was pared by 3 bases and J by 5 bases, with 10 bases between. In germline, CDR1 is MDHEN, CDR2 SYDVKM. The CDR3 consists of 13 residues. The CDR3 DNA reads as TGTGCCAGCAGTTTGGGGAGGTATGAGACCCAGTACTTC. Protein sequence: CASSLGRYETQYF.